This T cell receptor beta chain was recorded in a study of CD4 T cells in relation to SARS-CoV-2 and coronaviruses. Whole-study context: Of the patients, 8 or 9 were male, 4 female, two Hispanic. The restricting HLA molecule for shared crossreactive spike epitopes was mapped.

This clone was observed a single time. The V gene end was trimmed by 5 bases and the J gene end by 0 bases; junction bases not matched to a gene: 6. CDR1 and CDR2 (germline): MNHEY, SMNVEV (reference sequence). CDR3 size: 17 residues. The method was immunoSEQ multiplex PCR; TCRdb's version includes in-frame clones alone and lacks a portion of them. The sample lists approximately 38,000 clones; around 87% were seen once. The genes are TRBV27 and TRBJ1-5; 11 bases match TRBD1. The material sequenced was memory CD4+ T cells from PBMCs. The TCR originated in an adult with COVID-19. CDR3 in amino acids: CASSTGTGGSSNQPQHF. The CDR3 DNA reads TGTGCCAGCAGTACCGGGACAGGGGGAAGTAGCAATCAGCCCCAGCATTTT.